This entry is about one TCR beta chain. The antigen remains unidentified. These data are taken from a study of response to subunit inactivated influenza vaccine. Points from the study as a whole: Authors suggested each seasonal flu vaccination may recruit only limited numbers of new T cells.

In germline, CDR1 is DFQATT, CDR2 SNEGSKA (reference sequence). Trimming took 0 bases from V and 2 from J, leaving 5 bases between them. The CDR3 extends over 13 amino acids. From the RT-PCR reads, TCRdb called clonotypes with MiXCR, one entry per CDR3 protein. The sample lists some 850,000 distinct CDR3 sequences; about 18% were seen once. This receptor was taken from a man aged 45-65 years who received an inactivated influenza vaccine. The specimen was PBMCs from blood, collected 5 days after vaccination. The chain joins TRBV20-1 to TRBJ2-4, with unresolved D. CDR3 sequence (DNA): TGCAGTGCTAGAGATCTGACCAAAAACATTCAGTACTTC. Its protein product is CSARDLTKNIQYF.